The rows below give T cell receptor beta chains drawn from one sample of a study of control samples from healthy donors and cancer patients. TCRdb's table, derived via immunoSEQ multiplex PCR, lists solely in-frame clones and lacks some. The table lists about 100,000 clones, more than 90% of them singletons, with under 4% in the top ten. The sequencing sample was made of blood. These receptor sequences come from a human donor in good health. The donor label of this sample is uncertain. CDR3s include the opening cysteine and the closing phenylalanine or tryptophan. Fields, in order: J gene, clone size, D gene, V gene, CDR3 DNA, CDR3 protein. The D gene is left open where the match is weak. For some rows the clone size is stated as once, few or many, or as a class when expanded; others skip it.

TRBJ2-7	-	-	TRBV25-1	TGTGCCAGCAGTGAACGGAGCTCCTACGAGCAGTACTTC	CASSERSSYEQYF
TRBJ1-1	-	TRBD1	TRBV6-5	TGTGCCAGCAACACAGGGGAGTTAACCTCTGAAGCTTTCTTT	CASNTGELTSEAFF
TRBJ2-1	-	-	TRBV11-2	TGTGCCAGCAGCTTACAGTCCCCCTCATACAATGAGCAGTTCTTC	CASSLQSPSYNEQFF
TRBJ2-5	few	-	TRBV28	TGTGCCAGCAGTTTTCAGGGACGGGGCGAAGAGACCCAGTACTTC	CASSFQGRGEETQYF
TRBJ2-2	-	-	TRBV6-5	TGTGCCAGCAGGCCGACAGGGAGGACCGGGGAGCTGTTTTTT	CASRPTGRTGELFF
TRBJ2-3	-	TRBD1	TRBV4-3	TGCGCCAGCAGCCAAACAGGGGTAGATACGCAGTATTTT	CASSQTGVDTQYF
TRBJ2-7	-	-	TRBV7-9	TGTGCCAGCAGCTTAGCGCACCCCTCCGAGCAGTACTTC	CASSLAHPSEQYF
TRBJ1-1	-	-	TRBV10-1	TGCGCCAGCAGTGAGTTACCGGAGGGTGAAGCTTTCTTT	CASSELPEGEAFF
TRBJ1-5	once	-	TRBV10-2	TGCGCCAGCAGTCCGTCAGGGGCGTTAAATCAGCCCCAGCATTTT	CASSPSGALNQPQHF
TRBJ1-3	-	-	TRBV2	TGTGCCAGCAGTGACCAGGCCAGCCGACGCTCTGGAAACACCATATATTTT	CASSDQASRRSGNTIYF
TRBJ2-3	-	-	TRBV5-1	TGCGCCAGCAGCTCAAGTTCTATGGGGGGCACAGATACGCAGTATTTT	CASSSSSMGGTDTQYF
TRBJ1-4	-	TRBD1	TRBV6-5	TGTGCCAGCAGCCGGGACAGGGGTGAAAAACTGTTTTTT	CASSRDRGEKLFF
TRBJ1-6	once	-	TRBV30	TGTGCCTGGACCGTGGAGGGGCGCGTTTCACCCCTCCACTTT	CAWTVEGRVSPLHF
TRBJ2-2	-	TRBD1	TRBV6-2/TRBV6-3	TGTGCCAGCAGCCGCAGGGGGCTTGGCACCGGGGAGCTGTTTTTT	CASSRRGLGTGELFF
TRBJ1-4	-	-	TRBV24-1	TGTGCCACCAGTGATCCCACTAGGCAGGGGACGTTAGAAGAAAAACTGTTTTTT	CATSDPTRQGTLEEKLFF
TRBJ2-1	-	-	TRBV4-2	TGTGCCAGCAGCCCCCTAGGGACATCGGTCAATGAGCAGTTCTTC	CASSPLGTSVNEQFF
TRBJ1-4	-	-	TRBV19	TGTGCCAGTAGTATAATCGGGCAGGGTGGTGAAAAACTGTTTTTT	CASSIIGQGGEKLFF
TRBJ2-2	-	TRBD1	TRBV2	TGTGCCAGCAGGGGGACAGGGAGGGAGCTGTTTTTT	CASRGTGRELFF
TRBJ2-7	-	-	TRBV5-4	TGTGCCAGCAGCTTGGACAGGGTGAACGAGCAGTACTTC	CASSLDRVNEQYF
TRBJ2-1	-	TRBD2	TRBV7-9	TGTGCCAGCAGCTCCCCGGGACTAGCGGGGTACAATGAGCAGTTCTTC	CASSSPGLAGYNEQFF
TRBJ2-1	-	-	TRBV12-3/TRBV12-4	TGTGCCAGCTCCAATAGGGGTACGATGCAGCAGTTCTTC	CASSNRGTMQQFF
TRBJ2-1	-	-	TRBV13	TGTGCCAGCAGTGTAGGGGGGGCTTACAATGAGCAGTTCTTC	CASSVGGAYNEQFF
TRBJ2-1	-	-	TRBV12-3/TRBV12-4	TGTGCCAGCAGTTTACCTTCGCGGTTAGAGCAGTTCTTC	CASSLPSRLEQFF
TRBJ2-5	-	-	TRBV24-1	TGTGCCACCAGTGCCCGCTGGTTTAGTGAGACCCAGTACTTC	CATSARWFSETQYF
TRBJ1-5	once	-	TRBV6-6	TGTGCCAGCGGTGATCGACCTGGACTGTCCCAGCATTTT	CASGDRPGLSQHF
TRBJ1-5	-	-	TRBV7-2	TGTGCCAGCAGCTTAGGACCGGACCCTAATCAGCCCCAGCATTTT	CASSLGPDPNQPQHF
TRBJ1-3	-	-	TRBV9	TGTGCCAGCAGCGAGGTGGCCTCTGGAAACACCATATATTTT	CASSEVASGNTIYF
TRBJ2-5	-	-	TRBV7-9	TGTGCCAGCAGCTTAGCGGCAGGGGAAGAGACCCAGTACTTC	CASSLAAGEETQYF
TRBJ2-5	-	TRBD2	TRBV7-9	TGTGCCAGCAGCTTAGGTAGCGGGGGGACCCAAGAGACCCAGTACTTC	CASSLGSGGTQETQYF
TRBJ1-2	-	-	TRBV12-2	TGTGCAAGTCGCTCCGCCGGGGGGAGCTATGGCTACACCTTC	CASRSAGGSYGYTF
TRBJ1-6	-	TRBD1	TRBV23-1	TGCGCCAGCAGTCATTACGTAGGGGGCGCCCCGAGGAATAATTCACCCCTCCACTTT	CASSHYVGGAPRNNSPLHF
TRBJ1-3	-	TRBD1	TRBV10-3	TGTGCCATCAGAGGGGACAGCTCTGGAAACACCATATATTTT	CAIRGDSSGNTIYF
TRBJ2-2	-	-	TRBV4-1	TGCGCCAGCAGCCAAGATCAGAGGGGGGCGTTCGGGGAGCTGTTTTTT	CASSQDQRGAFGELFF
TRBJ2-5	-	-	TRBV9	TGTGCCAGCAGCGAAACCGGGACATTCACCCCAGAGACCCAGTACTTC	CASSETGTFTPETQYF
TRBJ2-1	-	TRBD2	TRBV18	TGTGCCAGCTCACCCGCCAGCGGGGCAACCCACAATGAGCAGTTCTTC	CASSPASGATHNEQFF
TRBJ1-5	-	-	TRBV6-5	TGTGCCAGCAAGATTAGTAGCAATCAGCCCCAGCATTTT	CASKISSNQPQHF
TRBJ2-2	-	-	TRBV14	TGTGCCAGCAGCCAAGTCCGGGGGAACGGCGGGGAGCTGTTTTTT	CASSQVRGNGGELFF
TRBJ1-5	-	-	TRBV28	TGTGCCAGCATGGCCAGGAGGCTCAATCAGCCCCAGCATTTT	CASMARRLNQPQHF
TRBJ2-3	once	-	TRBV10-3	TGTGCCATCAGTGTGGGGAGTAGCACAGATACGCAGTATTTT	CAISVGSSTDTQYF
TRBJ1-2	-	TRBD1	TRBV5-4	TGTGCCAGCAGCTTTACAGGGGGCTTAGGCTACACCTTC	CASSFTGGLGYTF
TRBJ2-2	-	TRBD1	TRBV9	TGTGCCAGCACCTCCACCGACAGGGGGAACGGGGAGCTGTTTTTT	CASTSTDRGNGELFF
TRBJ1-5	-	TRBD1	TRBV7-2	TGTGCCAGCACCATTACGACAGGGGGCAATCAGCCCCAGCATTTT	CASTITTGGNQPQHF
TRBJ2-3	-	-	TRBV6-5	TGTGCCAGCAGTTACTCGGGGGGAAGCACAGATACGCAGTATTTT	CASSYSGGSTDTQYF
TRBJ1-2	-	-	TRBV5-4	TGTGCCAGCAGCTTGGTGTCGGTCTATGGCTACACCTTC	CASSLVSVYGYTF
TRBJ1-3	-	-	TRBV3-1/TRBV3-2	TGTGCCAGCAGCCAAGCATTATGGTCCAGTGGAAACACCATATATTTT	CASSQALWSSGNTIYF
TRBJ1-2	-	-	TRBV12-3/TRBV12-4	TGTGCCAGCAGTGGGGTGGGTAACTATGGCTACACCTTC	CASSGVGNYGYTF
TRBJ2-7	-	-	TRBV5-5	TGTGCCAGCAGCCCGGTGGGGGGTCAATACTACGAGCAGTACTTC	CASSPVGGQYYEQYF
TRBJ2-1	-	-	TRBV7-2	TGTGCCAGCAGCTTAGCATTTTCCTTCGATGAGCAGTTCTTC	CASSLAFSFDEQFF
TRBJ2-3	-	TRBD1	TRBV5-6	TGTGCCAGCAGCTTCAGGGGGCTAGGAGATACGCAGTATTTT	CASSFRGLGDTQYF
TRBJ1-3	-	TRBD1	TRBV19	TGTGCCAGTAGTTCCTACAGGGGGCTCTCTGGAAACACCATATATTTT	CASSSYRGLSGNTIYF
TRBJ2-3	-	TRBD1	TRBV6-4	TGTGCCAGCAGTCGGGACAGGGCCTCAGATACGCAGTATTTT	CASSRDRASDTQYF
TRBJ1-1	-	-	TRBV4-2	TGTGCCAGCAGCCTCCCCGGGACACTGAACACTGAAGCTTTCTTT	CASSLPGTLNTEAFF
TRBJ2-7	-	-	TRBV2	TGTGCCAGCAGTGACTGGCAGGGGGGCAACGAGCAGTACTTC	CASSDWQGGNEQYF
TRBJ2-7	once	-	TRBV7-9	TGTGCCAGCAGCTTAGACGGCCCTTTATCGTACGAGCAGTACTTC	CASSLDGPLSYEQYF